One and the same sample provided the 14 T cell receptor beta chains below, sequenced in a study of regulatory T cells. Study-level points and caveats: In CD3G-deficient patients, conventional CD4+ T cells were enriched for hydrophobic CDR3 residues at positions 6 and 7.

Primers: 52 TRBV forward and 13 TRBJ reverse. Clones were sequenced by immunoSEQ multiplex PCR, and TCRdb holds only the in-frame ones, with some missing. The table has tens of thousands of clones, around 90% seen once. No cognate antigen is known for these TCRs. Sequencing used conventional CD4+ T cells sorted from blood. All receptors come from a young adult with CD3G deficiency.

This chain uses TRBV10-1 with TRBJ2-7; the D gene is possibly TRBD2 (6 bases). The germline V gene encodes CDR1 WNHNN and CDR2 SYGVQD (reference sequence). This CDR3 has 15 amino acids. V was clipped by 3 bases and J by 2 bases, with 14 bases between them. The CDR3 is CASSERRGPAYEQYF. CDR3 in DNA: TGCGCCAGCAGTGAACGGCGGGGACCTGCCTACGAGCAGTACTTC.

In its sample, this clone was seen a few times. The V call is TRBV6-1, the J call TRBJ1-2, with D tentatively TRBD1 (5 bases). Trimming left V 4 bases short and J 4 bases short, with 22 bases between. CDR3 size: 17 residues. Germline V gene data show CDR1 as MNHNS and CDR2 as SASEGT. CDR3: CASSAPGGRGHSYGYTF. CDR3 DNA: TGTGCCAGCAGTGCTCCTGGAGGGCGCGGACATTCCTATGGCTACACCTTC.

This clone was seen a handful of times. The chain is built from TRBV4-1 and TRBJ1-5; D call uncertain. The ends were cut back, 4 bases at V and 6 bases at J, with 13 bases in the middle. The length of the CDR3 is 14 residues. The germline gives CDR1 MGHRA, CDR2 YSYEKL. In DNA form, the CDR3 reads TGCGCCAGCAGCCCCCAGGAATTCCTTCAGCCCCAGCATTTT. Its protein is CASSPQEFLQPQHF.

The CDR3 spells CASSEDRAGETQYF. CDR3 nucleotides: TGTGCCAGCAGTGAGGACAGGGCCGGCGAGACCCAGTACTTC. V usage is TRBV2 and J usage is TRBJ2-5, with 8 nucleotides matching TRBD1. V lost 3 bases to trimming and J lost 5 bases; unmatched junction nucleotides: 5. Germline V lookup: CDR1 SNHLY, CDR2 FYNNEI. CDR3 length equals 14 residues.

This rearrangement joins TRBV19 to TRBJ2-6; D unresolved. Germline V CDR1 and CDR2: LNHDA, SQIVND (reference sequence). V was cut by 1 base and J by 0 bases, with 4 bases left in between. This CDR3 has 15 residues. The CDR3 nucleotides read TGTGCCAGTAGTATAGTCCGCTCTGGGGCCAACGTCCTGACTTTC. This translates into CASSIVRSGANVLTF. Complete variable domain (other parts from reference TRBV19 and TRBJ2-6): DGGITQSPKYLFRKEGQNVTLSCEQNLNHDAMYWYRQDPGQGLRLIYYSQIVNDFQKGDIAEGYSVSREKKESFPLTVTSAQKNPTAFYLCASSIVRSGANVLTFGAGSRLTVL.

The V call is TRBV27, the J call TRBJ1-2; 8 nucleotides match TRBD1. Germline trimming cut 1 base from V and 7 bases from J; bases unmatched to any gene: 14. CDR1 is MNHEY, CDR2 SMNVEV, per germline (reference sequence). The length of the CDR3 is 17 residues. The CDR3 sequence is CASSLLRTGGRAGGYTF. CDR3 sequence (DNA): TGTGCCAGCAGTTTATTACGAACAGGGGGAAGGGCCGGTGGCTACACCTTC.

The V gene is TRBV5-1, the J gene TRBJ2-1; the match to TRBD2 covers 14 bases. The V and J ends lost 3 bases and 10 bases, in that order; junction bases with no gene match: 6. CDR1 SGHRS and CDR2 YFSETQ come from the germline V gene. This CDR3 spans 15 amino acids. The CDR3 reads CASSSGTSGSLEQFF. The CDR3, as DNA: TGCGCCAGCAGCTCGGGGACTAGCGGGAGTTTGGAGCAGTTCTTC.

The chain has TRBV30 and TRBJ2-3, with 7 bases that match TRBD1. The V gene's germline CDR1 is GTSNPN and CDR2 SVGIG (reference sequence). V was pared by 0 bases and J by 8 bases, with 17 bases of the junction left unmatched. The CDR3 is made up of 17 amino acids. CDR3 loop: CAWSVQGVGGPRGTQYF. The CDR3 region has the DNA TGTGCCTGGAGTGTACAAGGTGTAGGGGGCCCTCGGGGTACGCAGTATTTT.

The rearrangement joins TRBV11-2 to TRBJ2-5, with a possible D match to TRBD1 (5 bases). The germline V gene encodes CDR1 SGHAT and CDR2 FQNNGV. Trimming shortened V by 1 base and J by 4 bases, and 16 bases separated the two germline ends. The CDR3 is 16 residues long. The CDR3: CASSLGLVGPRETQYF. DNA for the CDR3: TGTGCCAGCAGCTTAGGCCTGGTGGGGCCGCGAGAGACCCAGTACTTC.

J is TRBJ2-5 and V is TRBV7-6; 7 nucleotides align to TRBD1. The CDR3 spans 13 residues. J gave up 11 bases and V 1 base, and 7 bases lay outside the gene matches. The germline V gene has CDR1 SGHVS and CDR2 FNYEAQ. CDR3 coding DNA: TGTGCCAGCAGCTTAGGACAGGGAAGAGAGCAGTACTTC. This translates into CASSLGQGREQYF.

This clone was recorded only once. This chain links TRBV7-2 with TRBJ1-5, with TRBD1 matching over 8 bases. The V and J ends lost 1 base and 4 bases, in that order; junction bases with no gene match: 12. The CDR3 sequence is 18 residues long. Looked up from germline, CDR1 is SGHTA and CDR2 is FQGNSA. DNA of the CDR3: TGTGCCAGCAGCTTAGTTGCAGGGGGCGTGTTTAGGAATCAGCCCCAGCATTTT. Translation gives CASSLVAGGVFRNQPQHF. Variable domain in full (rest from reference TRBV7-2 and TRBJ1-5): GAGVSQSPSNKVTEKGKDVELRCDPISGHTALYWYRQSLGQGLEFLIYFQGNSAPDKSGLPSDRFSAERTGGSVSTLTIQRTQQEDSAVYLCASSLVAGGVFRNQPQHFGDGTRLSIL.

This sequence joins TRBV28 and TRBJ2-7; 10 bases are a match to TRBD2. CDR3 length equals 14 residues. Germline CDR1 reads MDHEN; CDR2 reads SYDVKM. V was clipped by 4 bases and J by 7 bases; unmatched bases: 7. In DNA, the CDR3 is TGTGCCAGCAGTTGGGCTAGCGGGGGAGGAGAGCAGTACTTC. Translation: CASSWASGGGEQYF.

The rearrangement uses TRBV6-1 and TRBJ2-7; TRBD1 matches 9 bases. Germline values: CDR1 MNHNS, CDR2 SASEGT. The trim removed 3 bases at V and 7 bases at J, leaving 10 bases unmatched. This CDR3 has 15 residues. This chain's CDR3 is CASSDQTGGEREQYF. The CDR3 DNA reads as TGTGCCAGCAGTGACCAGACAGGGGGGGAACGGGAGCAGTACTTC.

The chain uses TRBV7-9 and TRBJ2-2, with D perhaps TRBD2 (6 bases). Trimming shortened V by 2 bases and J by 1 base, and 17 bases separated the two germline ends. The V gene's germline CDR1 is SEHNR and CDR2 FQNEAQ (reference sequence). This CDR3 comprises 18 residues. CDR3 in amino acids: CASSLRGKGLQNTGELFF. The CDR3 DNA follows: TGTGCCAGCAGCTTAAGAGGGAAAGGACTACAGAACACCGGGGAGCTGTTTTTT. Supplemented by reference TRBV7-9 and TRBJ2-2, the full variable domain reads DTGVSQNPRHKITKRGQNVTFRCDPISEHNRLYWYRQTLGQGPEFLTYFQNEAQLEKSRLLSDRFSAERPKGSFSTLEIQRTEQGDSAMYLCASSLRGKGLQNTGELFFGEGSRLTVL.